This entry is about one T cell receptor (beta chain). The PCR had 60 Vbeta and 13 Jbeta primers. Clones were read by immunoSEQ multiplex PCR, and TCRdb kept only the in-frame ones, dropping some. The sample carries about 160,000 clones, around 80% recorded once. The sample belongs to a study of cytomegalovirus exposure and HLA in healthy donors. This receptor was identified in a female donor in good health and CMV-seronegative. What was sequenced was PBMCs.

This CDR3 reads CASNSDRAGNQPQHF. The CDR3, as DNA: TGTGCCAGCAACTCGGACAGGGCGGGCAATCAGCCCCAGCATTTT. The gene calls are TRBV6-6 and TRBJ1-5; 8 bases fit TRBD1. The CDR3 runs 15 residues. The junction had 7 bases not matched to a gene; V was cut back by 7 bases and J by 2 bases. Germline CDR1 MNHNY, CDR2 SVGAGI (reference sequence).